This TCR beta chain is drawn from a study of cytomegalovirus exposure and HLA in healthy donors. Note on this clone: The antigen is not known.

Study findings and constraints: Follow-up analysis seemed to connect common viral pathogens with several of the most significant clusters identified. Accurate prediction of HLA-A and HLA-B alleles (for most subjects) was reportedly achieved from TCR beta sequences. Reports indicated that the classifier achieved high specificity and sensitivity in diagnosing cytomegalovirus status.

In the PCR, 60 Vbeta and 13 Jbeta primers were used. Only in-frame clones appear in the TCRdb table, and some are missing; sequencing was by immunoSEQ multiplex PCR. This table has roughly 150,000 clones, around 86% appearing once. Germline V lookup: CDR1 MNHNY, CDR2 SVGAGI (reference sequence). There are 15 residues in the CDR3. V gave up 0 bases and J gave up 8 bases, with 13 bases separating them. The TCR was taken from a man aged 50 or older in good health and CMV-seropositive. V gene TRBV6-6 combines with J gene TRBJ1-4; D not certain. The sequenced sample consisted of PBMCs. CDR3 nucleotide sequence: TGTGCCAGCAGTTACTCGACGGTCCGGAGGGAAAAACTGTTTTTT. The encoded protein is CASSYSTVRREKLFF.